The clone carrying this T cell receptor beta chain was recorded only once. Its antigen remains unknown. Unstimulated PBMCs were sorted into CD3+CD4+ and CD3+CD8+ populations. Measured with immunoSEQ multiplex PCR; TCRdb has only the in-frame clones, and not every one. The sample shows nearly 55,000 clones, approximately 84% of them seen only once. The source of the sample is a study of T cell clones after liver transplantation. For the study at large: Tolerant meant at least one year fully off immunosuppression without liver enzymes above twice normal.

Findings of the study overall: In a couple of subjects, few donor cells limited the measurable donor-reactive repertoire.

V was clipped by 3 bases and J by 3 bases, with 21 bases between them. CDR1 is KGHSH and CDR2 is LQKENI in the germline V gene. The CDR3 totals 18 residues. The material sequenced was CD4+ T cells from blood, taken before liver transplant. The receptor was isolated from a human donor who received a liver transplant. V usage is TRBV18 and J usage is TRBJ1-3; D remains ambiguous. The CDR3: CASSPAASRTLYGNTIYF. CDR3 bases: TGTGCCAGCTCACCCGCTGCTTCCAGGACCCTGTATGGAAACACCATATATTTT.